This TCR beta chain was sequenced for a study of blood T cells in healthy people across ages. With 1 base clipped from V and 0 bases from J, the junction kept 4 bases outside the gene matches. There are 16 residues in the CDR3. Germline loops: CDR1 DFQATT, CDR2 SNEGSKA (reference sequence). In each sample, at least 6 million PBMCs were isolated. Study-wide results and caveats: Diversity estimated from one million T cells was considered an underestimate. PBMCs were not sorted, which prevented a conclusive comparison of naive versus antigen-experienced cells.

About this clonotype: Its antigen is as yet unknown.

The use of a sample-barcoded 5' primer and a J-beta primer mix characterized a second PCR of about 7 to 12 cycles. TCRdb reprocessed the 5' RACE reads via MiXCR and lists one record per CDR3 protein. The data show about 2 million distinct CDR3 sequences, roughly 50% seen once. The rearrangement links TRBV20-1 to TRBJ2-1; the match to TRBD2 covers 9 bases. This TCR was sampled from a woman in her thirties or forties in good health. The material sequenced was blood. CDR3 coding DNA: TGCAGTGCTAGAGCGAGCGGGGGGAGCTCCTACAATGAGCAGTTCTTC. Protein sequence: CSARASGGSSYNEQFF.